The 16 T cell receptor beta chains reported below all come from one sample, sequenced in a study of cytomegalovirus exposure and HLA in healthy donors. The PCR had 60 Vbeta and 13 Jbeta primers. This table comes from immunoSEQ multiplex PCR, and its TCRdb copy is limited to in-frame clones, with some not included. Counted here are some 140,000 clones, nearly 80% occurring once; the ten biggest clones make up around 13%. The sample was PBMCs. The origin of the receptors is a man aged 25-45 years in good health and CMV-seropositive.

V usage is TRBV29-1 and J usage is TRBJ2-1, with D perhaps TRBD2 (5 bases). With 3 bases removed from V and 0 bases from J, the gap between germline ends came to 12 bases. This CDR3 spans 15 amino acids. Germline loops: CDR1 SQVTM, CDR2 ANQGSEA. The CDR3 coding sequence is TGCAGCGTTGATGGTAGCGCTAGCTCCTACAATGAGCAGTTCTTC. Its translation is CSVDGSASSYNEQFF.

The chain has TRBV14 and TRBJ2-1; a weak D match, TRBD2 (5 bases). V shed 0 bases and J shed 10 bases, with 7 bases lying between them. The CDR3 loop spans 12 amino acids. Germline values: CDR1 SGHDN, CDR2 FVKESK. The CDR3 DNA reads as TGTGCCAGCAGCCAAGAATCTAGCGAGCAGTTCTTC. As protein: CASSQESSEQFF.

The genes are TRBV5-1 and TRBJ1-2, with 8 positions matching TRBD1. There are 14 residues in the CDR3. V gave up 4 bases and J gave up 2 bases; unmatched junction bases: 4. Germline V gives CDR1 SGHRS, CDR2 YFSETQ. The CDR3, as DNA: TGCGCCAGCAGCATGCGGACAGGGAACTATGGCTACACCTTC. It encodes CASSMRTGNYGYTF. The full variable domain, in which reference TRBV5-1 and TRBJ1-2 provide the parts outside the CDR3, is KAGVTQTPRYLIKTRGQQVTLSCSPISGHRSVSWYQQTPGQGLQFLFEYFSETQRNKGNFPGRFSGRQFSNSRSEMNVSTLELGDSALYLCASSMRTGNYGYTFGSGTRLTVV.

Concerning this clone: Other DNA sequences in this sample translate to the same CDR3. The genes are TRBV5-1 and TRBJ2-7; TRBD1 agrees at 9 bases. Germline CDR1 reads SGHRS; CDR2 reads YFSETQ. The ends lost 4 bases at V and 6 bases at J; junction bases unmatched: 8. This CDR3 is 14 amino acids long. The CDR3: CASSQGQGAGEQYF. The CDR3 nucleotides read TGCGCCAGCAGCCAGGGACAGGGAGCGGGCGAGCAGTACTTC.

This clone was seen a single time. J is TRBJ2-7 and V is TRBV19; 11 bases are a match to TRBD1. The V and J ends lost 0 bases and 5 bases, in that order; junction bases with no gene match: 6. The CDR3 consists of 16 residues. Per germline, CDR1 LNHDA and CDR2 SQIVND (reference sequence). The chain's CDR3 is CASSIEPGQGDHEQYF. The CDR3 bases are TGTGCCAGTAGTATAGAACCGGGACAGGGGGACCACGAGCAGTACTTC.

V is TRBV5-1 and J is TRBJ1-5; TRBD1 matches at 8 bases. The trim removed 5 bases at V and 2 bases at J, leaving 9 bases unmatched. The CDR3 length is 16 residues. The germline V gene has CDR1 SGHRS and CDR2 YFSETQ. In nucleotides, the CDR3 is TGCGCCAGCAGTCTGACAGGGGTTGGGGGCAATCAGCCCCAGCATTTT. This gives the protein CASSLTGVGGNQPQHF. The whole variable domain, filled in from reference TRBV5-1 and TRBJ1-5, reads KAGVTQTPRYLIKTRGQQVTLSCSPISGHRSVSWYQQTPGQGLQFLFEYFSETQRNKGNFPGRFSGRQFSNSRSEMNVSTLELGDSALYLCASSLTGVGGNQPQHFGDGTRLSIL.

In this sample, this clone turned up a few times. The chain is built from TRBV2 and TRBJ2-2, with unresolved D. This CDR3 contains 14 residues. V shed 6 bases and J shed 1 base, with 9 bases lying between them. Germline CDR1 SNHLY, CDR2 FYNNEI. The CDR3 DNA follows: TGTGCCAGCAGGCCCCCGGTGAACACCGGGGAGCTGTTTTTT. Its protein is CASRPPVNTGELFF.

The CDR3 is CASSSGQFYEQYF. CDR3 DNA sequence: TGTGCCAGCAGCTCCGGACAGTTCTACGAGCAGTACTTC. This chain uses TRBV5-6 with TRBJ2-7; possibly TRBD1 for D (6 bases). The length of the CDR3 is 13 residues. Germline-derived CDR1 and CDR2 are SGHDT and YYEEEE. Trimming shortened V by 3 bases and J by 3 bases, and 10 bases separated the two germline ends.

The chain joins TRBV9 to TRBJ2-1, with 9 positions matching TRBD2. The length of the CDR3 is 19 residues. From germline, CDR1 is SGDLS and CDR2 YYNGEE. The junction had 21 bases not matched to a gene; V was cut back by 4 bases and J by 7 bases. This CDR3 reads CASSSRVGWTSARDNEQFF. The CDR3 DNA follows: TGTGCCAGCAGCTCCAGGGTAGGATGGACTAGCGCTCGGGATAATGAGCAGTTCTTC.

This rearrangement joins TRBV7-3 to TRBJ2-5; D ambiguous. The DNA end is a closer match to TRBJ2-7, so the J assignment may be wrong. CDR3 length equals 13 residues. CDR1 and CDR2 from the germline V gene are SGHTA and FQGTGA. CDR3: CASSFSRNYEQYF. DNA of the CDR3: TGTGCCAGCAGCTTTTCCAGAAACTACGAGCAGTACTTC.

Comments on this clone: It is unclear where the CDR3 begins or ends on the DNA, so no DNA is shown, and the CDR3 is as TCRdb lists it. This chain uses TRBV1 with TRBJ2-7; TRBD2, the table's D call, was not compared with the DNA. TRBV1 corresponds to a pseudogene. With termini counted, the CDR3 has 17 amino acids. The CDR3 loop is CTSSQVGSGTISYEQYF.

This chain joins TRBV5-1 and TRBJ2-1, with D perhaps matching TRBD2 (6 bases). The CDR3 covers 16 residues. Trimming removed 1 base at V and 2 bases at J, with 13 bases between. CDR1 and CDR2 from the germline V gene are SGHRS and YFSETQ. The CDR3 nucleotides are TGCGCCAGCAGCTTGACACGACTAGTAACCTACAATGAGCAGTTCTTC. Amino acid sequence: CASSLTRLVTYNEQFF.

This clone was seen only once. CDR3 in amino acids: CATSRLYSGANVLTF. CDR3 sequence (DNA): TGTGCCACCAGCAGATTATACTCTGGGGCCAACGTCCTGACTTTC. The chain uses TRBV15 and TRBJ2-6, with unresolved D. This CDR3 is 15 amino acids long. Germline CDR1 and CDR2: LNHNV and YYDKDF (reference sequence). The V gene lost 2 bases and the J gene lost 0 bases, with 5 bases spanning the gap. Full variable domain (missing parts from reference TRBV15 and TRBJ2-6): DAMVIQNPRYQVTQFGKPVTLSCSQTLNHNVMYWYQQKSSQAPKLLFHYYDKDFNNEADTPDNFQSRRPNTSFCFLDIRSPGLGDTAMYLCATSRLYSGANVLTFGAGSRLTVL.

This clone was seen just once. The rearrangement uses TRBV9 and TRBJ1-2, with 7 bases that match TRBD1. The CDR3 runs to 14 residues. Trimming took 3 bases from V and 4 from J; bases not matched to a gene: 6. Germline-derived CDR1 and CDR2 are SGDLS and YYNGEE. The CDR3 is CASSADRSTYGYTF. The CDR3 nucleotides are TGTGCCAGCAGCGCGGACAGGTCTACCTATGGCTACACCTTC.

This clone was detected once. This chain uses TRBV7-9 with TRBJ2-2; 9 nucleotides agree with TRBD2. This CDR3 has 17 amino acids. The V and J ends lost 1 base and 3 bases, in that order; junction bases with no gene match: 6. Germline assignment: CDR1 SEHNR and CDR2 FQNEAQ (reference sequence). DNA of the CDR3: TGTGCCAGCAGCTTAGATTTGGTAGCGGGGGACACCGGGGAGCTGTTTTTT. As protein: CASSLDLVAGDTGELFF.

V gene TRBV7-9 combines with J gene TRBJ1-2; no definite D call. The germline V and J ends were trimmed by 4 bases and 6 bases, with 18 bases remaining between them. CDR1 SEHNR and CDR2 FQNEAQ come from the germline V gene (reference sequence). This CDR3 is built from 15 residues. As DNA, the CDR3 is TGTGCCAGCAGCTCCCGAGCGAGGTGGGTTGATGGCTACACCTTC. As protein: CASSSRARWVDGYTF.